This T cell receptor (beta chain) was captured in a study of cytomegalovirus exposure and HLA in healthy donors. CDR1 is SGHTA and CDR2 is FQGTGA in the germline V gene. The J segment lost 2 bases and the V segment lost 5 bases, leaving 3 bases of the junction unmatched. This CDR3 region has 14 residues. This clone occurred a few times. It was with 60 Vbeta and 13 Jbeta primers that the PCR ran. Repertoires were generated with immunoSEQ multiplex PCR, while TCRdb's copy carries only in-frame clones and drops some. The sample holds around 150,000 clones, approximately 75% seen once. The receptor was isolated from a man in his thirties or forties in good health and CMV-seropositive. This chain joins TRBV7-3 and TRBJ2-1, with TRBD1 identical over 7 bases. The sequenced sample was PBMCs. CDR3 bases: TGTGCCAGCAGCGCCCAGGGGGCCTACAATGAGCAGTTCTTC. Translated: CASSAQGAYNEQFF.